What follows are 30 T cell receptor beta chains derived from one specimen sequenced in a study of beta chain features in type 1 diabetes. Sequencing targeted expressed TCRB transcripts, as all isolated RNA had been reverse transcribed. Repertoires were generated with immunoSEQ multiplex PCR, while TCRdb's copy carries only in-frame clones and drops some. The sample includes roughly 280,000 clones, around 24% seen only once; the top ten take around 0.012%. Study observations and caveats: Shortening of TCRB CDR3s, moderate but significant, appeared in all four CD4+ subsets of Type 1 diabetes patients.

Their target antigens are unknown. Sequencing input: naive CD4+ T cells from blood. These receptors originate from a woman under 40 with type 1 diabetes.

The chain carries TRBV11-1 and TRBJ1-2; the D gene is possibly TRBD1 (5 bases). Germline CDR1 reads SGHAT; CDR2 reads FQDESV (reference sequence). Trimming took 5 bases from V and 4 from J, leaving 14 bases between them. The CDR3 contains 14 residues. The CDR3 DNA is TGTGCCAGCAGCCCGGAAAGGGGCTTCTATGGCTACACCTTC. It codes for CASSPERGFYGYTF.

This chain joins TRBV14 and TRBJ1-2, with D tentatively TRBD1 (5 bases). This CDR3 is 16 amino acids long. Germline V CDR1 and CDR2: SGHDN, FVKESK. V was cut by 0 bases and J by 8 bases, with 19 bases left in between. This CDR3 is CASSQDGVTEWGGYTF. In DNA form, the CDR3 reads TGTGCCAGCAGCCAAGATGGGGTCACGGAATGGGGCGGCTACACCTTC.

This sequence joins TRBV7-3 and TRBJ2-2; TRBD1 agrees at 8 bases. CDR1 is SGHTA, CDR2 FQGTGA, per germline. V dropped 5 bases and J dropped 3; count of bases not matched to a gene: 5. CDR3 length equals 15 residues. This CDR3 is CASSPGTGYTGELFF. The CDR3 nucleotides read TGTGCCAGCAGCCCGGGGACAGGTTACACCGGGGAGCTGTTTTTT. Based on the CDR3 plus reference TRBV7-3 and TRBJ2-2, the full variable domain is GAGVSQTPSNKVTEKGKYVELRCDPISGHTALYWYRQSLGQGPEFLIYFQGTGAADDSGLPNDRFFAVRPEGSVSTLKIQRTERGDSAVYLCASSPGTGYTGELFFGEGSRLTVL.

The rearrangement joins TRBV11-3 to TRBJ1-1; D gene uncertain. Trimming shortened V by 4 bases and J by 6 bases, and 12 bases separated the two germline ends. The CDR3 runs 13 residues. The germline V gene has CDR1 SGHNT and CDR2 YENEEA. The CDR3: CASSSLGSSEAFF. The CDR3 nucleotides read TGTGCCAGCAGCTCCCTCGGTTCGTCTGAAGCTTTCTTT.

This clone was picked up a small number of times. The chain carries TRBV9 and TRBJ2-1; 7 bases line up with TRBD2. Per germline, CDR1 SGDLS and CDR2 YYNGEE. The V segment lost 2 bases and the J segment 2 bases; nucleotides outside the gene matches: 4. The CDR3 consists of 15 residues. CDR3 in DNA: TGTGCCAGCAGCGTGCGGGAGCCCCCCTACAATGAGCAGTTCTTC. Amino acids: CASSVREPPYNEQFF.

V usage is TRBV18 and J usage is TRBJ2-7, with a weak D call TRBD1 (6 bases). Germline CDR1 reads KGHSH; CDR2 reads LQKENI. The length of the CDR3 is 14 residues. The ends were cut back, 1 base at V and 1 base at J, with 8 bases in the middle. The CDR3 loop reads CASSPQQGSYEQYF. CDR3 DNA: TGTGCCAGCTCACCACAACAGGGTTCCTACGAGCAGTACTTC.

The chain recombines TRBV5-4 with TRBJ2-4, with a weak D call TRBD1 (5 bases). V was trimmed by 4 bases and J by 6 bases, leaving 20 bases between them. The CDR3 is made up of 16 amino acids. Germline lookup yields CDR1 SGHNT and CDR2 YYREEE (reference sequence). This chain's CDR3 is CASSHLRAPLRNIQYF. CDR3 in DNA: TGTGCCAGCAGCCACCTCAGGGCTCCCCTGAGAAACATTCAGTACTTC.

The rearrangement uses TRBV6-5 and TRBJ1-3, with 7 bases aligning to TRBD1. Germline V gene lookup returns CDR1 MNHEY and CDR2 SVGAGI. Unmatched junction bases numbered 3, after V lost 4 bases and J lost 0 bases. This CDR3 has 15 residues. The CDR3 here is CASSSDRASGNTIYF. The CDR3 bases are TGTGCCAGCAGTTCAGACAGGGCCTCTGGAAACACCATATATTTT.

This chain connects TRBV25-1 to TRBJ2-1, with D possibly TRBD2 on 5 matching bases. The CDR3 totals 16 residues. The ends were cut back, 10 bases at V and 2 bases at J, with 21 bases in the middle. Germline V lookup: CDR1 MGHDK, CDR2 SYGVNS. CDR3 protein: CATGLLGPETYNEQFF. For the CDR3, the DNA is TGTGCCACCGGACTTCTCGGACCGGAGACCTACAATGAGCAGTTCTTC.

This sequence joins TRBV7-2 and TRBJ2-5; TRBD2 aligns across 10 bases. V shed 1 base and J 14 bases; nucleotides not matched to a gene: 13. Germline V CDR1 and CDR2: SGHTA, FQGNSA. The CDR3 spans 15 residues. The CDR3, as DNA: TGTGCCAGCAGCTTAGGGGCTAGCGGGAGAAGTGGAAGCTACTTC. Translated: CASSLGASGRSGSYF. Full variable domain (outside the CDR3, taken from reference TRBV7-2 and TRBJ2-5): GAGVSQSPSNKVTEKGKDVELRCDPISGHTALYWYRQSLGQGLEFLIYFQGNSAPDKSGLPSDRFSAERTGGSVSTLTIQRTQQEDSAVYLCASSLGASGRSGSYFGPGTRLLVL.

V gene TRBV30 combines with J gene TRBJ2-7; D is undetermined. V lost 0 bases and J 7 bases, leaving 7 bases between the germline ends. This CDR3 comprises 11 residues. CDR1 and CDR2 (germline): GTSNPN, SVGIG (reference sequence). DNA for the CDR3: TGTGCCTGGAGTGTTTACGGGGAGCAGTACTTC. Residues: CAWSVYGEQYF.

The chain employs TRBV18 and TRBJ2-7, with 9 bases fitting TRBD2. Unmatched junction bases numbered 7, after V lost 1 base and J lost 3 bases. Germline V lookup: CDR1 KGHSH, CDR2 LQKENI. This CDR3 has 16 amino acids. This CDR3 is CASSPRLAGRVYEQYF. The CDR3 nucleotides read TGTGCCAGCTCACCACGGCTAGCGGGACGGGTCTACGAGCAGTACTTC.

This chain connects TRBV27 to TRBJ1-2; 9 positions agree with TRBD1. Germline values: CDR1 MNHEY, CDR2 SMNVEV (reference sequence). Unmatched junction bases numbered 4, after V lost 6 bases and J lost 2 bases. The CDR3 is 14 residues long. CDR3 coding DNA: TGTGCCAGCAGCCGCGGACAGGGGAACTATGGCTACACCTTC. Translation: CASSRGQGNYGYTF.

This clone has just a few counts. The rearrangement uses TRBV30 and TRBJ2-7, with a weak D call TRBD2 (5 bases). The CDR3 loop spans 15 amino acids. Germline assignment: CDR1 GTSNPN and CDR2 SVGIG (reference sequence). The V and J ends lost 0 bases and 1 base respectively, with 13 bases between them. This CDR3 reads CAWSVSGSRSYEQYF. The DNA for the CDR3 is TGTGCCTGGAGTGTCTCTGGGAGTCGATCCTACGAGCAGTACTTC.

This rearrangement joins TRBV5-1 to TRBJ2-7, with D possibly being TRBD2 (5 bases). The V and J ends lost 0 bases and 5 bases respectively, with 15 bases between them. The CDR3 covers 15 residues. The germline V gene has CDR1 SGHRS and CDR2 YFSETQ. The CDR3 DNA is TGCGCCAGCAGCTTGGTGGCGCTAGCCGGGGACGAGCAGTACTTC. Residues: CASSLVALAGDEQYF.

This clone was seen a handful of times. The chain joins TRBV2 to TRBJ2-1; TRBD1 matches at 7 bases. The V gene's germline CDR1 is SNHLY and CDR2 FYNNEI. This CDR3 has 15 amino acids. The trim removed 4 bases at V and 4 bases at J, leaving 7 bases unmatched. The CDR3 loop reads CASSGDSENYNEQFF. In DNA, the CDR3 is TGTGCCAGCAGTGGGGACAGTGAAAATTACAATGAGCAGTTCTTC. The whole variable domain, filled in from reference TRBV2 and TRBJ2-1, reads EPEVTQTPSHQVTQMGQEVILRCVPISNHLYFYWYRQILGQKVEFLVSFYNNEISEKSEIFDDQFSVERPDGSNFTLKIRSTKLEDSAMYFCASSGDSENYNEQFFGPGTRLTVL.

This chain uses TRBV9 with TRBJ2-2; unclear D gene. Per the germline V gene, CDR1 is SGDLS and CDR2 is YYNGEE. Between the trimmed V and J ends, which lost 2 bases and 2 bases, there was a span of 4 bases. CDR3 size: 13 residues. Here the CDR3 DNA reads TGTGCCAGCAGCGTCAGAAACACCGGGGAGCTGTTTTTT. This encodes CASSVRNTGELFF.

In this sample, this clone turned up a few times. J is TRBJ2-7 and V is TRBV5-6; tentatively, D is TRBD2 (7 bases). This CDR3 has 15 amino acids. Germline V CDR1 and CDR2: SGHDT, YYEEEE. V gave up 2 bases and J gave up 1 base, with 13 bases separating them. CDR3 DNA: TGTGCCAGCAGCTTTAGGGGGAGGGGATCCTACGAGCAGTACTTC. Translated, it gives CASSFRGRGSYEQYF. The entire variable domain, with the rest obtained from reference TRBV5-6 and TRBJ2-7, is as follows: DAGVTQSPTHLIKTRGQQVTLRCSPKSGHDTVSWYQQALGQGPQFIFQYYEEEERQRGNFPDRFSGHQFPNYSSELNVNALLLGDSALYLCASSFRGRGSYEQYFGPGTRLTVT.

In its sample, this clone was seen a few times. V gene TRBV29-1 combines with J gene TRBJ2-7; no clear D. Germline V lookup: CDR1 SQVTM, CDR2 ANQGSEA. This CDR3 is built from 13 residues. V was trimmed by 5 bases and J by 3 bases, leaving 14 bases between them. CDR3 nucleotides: TGCAGCGTTAAGACCCCGAGGTTCTACGAGCAGTACTTC. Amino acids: CSVKTPRFYEQYF.

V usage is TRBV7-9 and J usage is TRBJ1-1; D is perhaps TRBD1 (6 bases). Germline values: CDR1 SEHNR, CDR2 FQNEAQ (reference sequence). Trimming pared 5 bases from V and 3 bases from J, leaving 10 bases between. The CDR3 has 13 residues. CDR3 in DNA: TGTGCCAGCAGCCGACAGGATTACACTGAAGCTTTCTTT. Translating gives CASSRQDYTEAFF.

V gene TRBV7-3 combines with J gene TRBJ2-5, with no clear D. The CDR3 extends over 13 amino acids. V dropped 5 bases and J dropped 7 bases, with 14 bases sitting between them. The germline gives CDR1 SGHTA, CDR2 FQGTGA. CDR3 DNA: TGTGCCAGCAGCCCCAGCGTGAGAGGGACCCAGTACTTC. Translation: CASSPSVRGTQYF.

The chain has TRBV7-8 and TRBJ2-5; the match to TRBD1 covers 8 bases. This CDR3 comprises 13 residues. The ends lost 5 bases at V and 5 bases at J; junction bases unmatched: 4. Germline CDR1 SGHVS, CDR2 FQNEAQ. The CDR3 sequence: CASSLDRGETQYF. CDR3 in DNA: TGTGCCAGCAGCCTAGACAGGGGTGAGACCCAGTACTTC.

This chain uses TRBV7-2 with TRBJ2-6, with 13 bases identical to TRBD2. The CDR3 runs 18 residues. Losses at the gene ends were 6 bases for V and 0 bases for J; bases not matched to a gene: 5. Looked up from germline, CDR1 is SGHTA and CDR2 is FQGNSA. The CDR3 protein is CASRRGLAGSSGANVLTF. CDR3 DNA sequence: TGTGCCAGCAGACGGGGACTAGCGGGAAGCTCTGGGGCCAACGTCCTGACTTTC.

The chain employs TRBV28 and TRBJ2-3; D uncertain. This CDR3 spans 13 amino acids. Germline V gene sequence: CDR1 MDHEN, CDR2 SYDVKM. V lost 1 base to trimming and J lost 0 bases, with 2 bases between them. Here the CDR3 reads CASSLSSTDTQYF. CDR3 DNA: TGTGCCAGCAGTTTATCGAGCACAGATACGCAGTATTTT.

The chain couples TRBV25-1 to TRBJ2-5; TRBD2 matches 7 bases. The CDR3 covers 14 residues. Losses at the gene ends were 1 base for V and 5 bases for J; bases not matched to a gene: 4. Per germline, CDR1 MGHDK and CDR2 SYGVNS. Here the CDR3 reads CASSEFGGLETQYF. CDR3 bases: TGTGCCAGCAGTGAATTCGGGGGGTTGGAGACCCAGTACTTC.

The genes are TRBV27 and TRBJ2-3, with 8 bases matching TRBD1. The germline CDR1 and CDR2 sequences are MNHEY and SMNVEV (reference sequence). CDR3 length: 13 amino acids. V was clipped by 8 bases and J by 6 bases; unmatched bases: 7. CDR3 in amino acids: CASGTGRTDTQYF. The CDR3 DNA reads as TGTGCCAGCGGGACAGGTCGGACGGATACGCAGTATTTT.

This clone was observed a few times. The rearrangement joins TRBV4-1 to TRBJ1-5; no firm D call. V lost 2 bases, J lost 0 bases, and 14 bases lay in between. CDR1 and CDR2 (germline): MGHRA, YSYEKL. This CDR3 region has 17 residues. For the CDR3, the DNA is TGCGCCAGCAGCCAACTGGCACAGCCTTATAGCAATCAGCCCCAGCATTTT. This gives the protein CASSQLAQPYSNQPQHF.

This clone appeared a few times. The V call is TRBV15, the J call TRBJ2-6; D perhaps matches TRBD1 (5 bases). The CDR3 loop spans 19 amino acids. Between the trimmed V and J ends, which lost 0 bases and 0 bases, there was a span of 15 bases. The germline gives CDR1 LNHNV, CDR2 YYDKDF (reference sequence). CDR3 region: CATSRDGFTGSSGANVLTF. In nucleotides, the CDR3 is TGTGCCACCAGCAGAGATGGTTTTACAGGCAGCTCTGGGGCCAACGTCCTGACTTTC. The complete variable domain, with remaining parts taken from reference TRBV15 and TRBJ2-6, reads DAMVIQNPRYQVTQFGKPVTLSCSQTLNHNVMYWYQQKSSQAPKLLFHYYDKDFNNEADTPDNFQSRRPNTSFCFLDIRSPGLGDTAMYLCATSRDGFTGSSGANVLTFGAGSRLTVL.

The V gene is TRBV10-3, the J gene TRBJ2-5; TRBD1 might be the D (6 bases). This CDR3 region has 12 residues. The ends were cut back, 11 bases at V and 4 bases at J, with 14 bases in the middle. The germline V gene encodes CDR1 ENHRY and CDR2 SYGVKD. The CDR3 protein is CASSRGAETQYF. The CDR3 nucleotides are TGTGCCTCATCCAGGGGAGCAGAGACCCAGTACTTC.

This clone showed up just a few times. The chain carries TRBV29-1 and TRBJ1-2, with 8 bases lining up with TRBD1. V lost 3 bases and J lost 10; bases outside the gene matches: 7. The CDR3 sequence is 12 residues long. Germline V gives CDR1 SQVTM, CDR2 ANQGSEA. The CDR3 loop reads CSVESGGRDYTF. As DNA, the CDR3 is TGCAGCGTTGAGTCAGGGGGCAGGGACTACACCTTC.